Listed here are 24 T cell receptor beta chains from one sample, sequenced in a study of blood T cell repertoires in COVID-19. Only in-frame clones appear in the TCRdb table, and some are missing; sequencing was by immunoSEQ multiplex PCR. The sample records 250,000 to 350,000 clones, approximately 86% being singletons. The material sequenced was peripheral blood. The receptors come from a man between 18 and 35 years old with active or convalescent COVID-19.

V is TRBV4-1 and J is TRBJ2-5, with TRBD2 as a possible D gene (6 bases). CDR3 length equals 14 residues. From germline, CDR1 is MGHRA and CDR2 YSYEKL. V was shortened by 4 bases and J by 7 bases, with 16 bases between the two germline ends. The CDR3 region is CASSLKDYLGTQYF. The CDR3 DNA sequence: TGCGCCAGCAGCCTAAAGGACTACCTTGGGACCCAGTACTTC.

This clone turned up a few times. The chain employs TRBV28 and TRBJ1-2; possible D gene TRBD1, 6 bases. The CDR3 runs to 13 residues. Germline V gene data show CDR1 as MDHEN and CDR2 as SYDVKM. The germline V and J ends were trimmed by 6 bases and 9 bases, with 17 bases remaining between them. CDR3 in DNA: TGTGCCAGCAGCCTAGGGGGTAAAGGCAGCTACACCTTC. It yields the protein CASSLGGKGSYTF.

The rearrangement joins TRBV19 to TRBJ1-1; TRBD1 might be the D (5 bases). Germline-derived CDR1 and CDR2 are LNHDA and SQIVND (reference sequence). The CDR3 runs to 13 residues. With 5 bases removed from V and 6 bases from J, the gap between germline ends came to 13 bases. The CDR3, as DNA: TGTGCCAGTAGTTTCTCAGGGATTGCTGAAGCTTTCTTT. Translation: CASSFSGIAEAFF.

This chain joins TRBV7-9 and TRBJ2-1, with D hard to call. V was cut by 6 bases and J by 9 bases, with 12 bases left in between. The V gene's germline CDR1 is SEHNR and CDR2 FQNEAQ (reference sequence). This CDR3 has 12 amino acids. CDR3 loop: CASSPTHLEQFF. The CDR3 DNA reads as TGTGCCAGCAGTCCTACTCATCTTGAGCAGTTCTTC.

This clone was observed once. The rearrangement links TRBV6-6 to TRBJ2-1, with 9 bases fitting TRBD1. V dropped 6 bases and J dropped 7; count of bases not matched to a gene: 7. CDR1 MNHNY and CDR2 SVGAGI come from the germline V gene (reference sequence). CDR3 size: 14 residues. CDR3 DNA: TGTGCCAGCAGCCTGGGACAGGGATTGAATGAGCAGTTCTTC. It yields the protein CASSLGQGLNEQFF.

V usage is TRBV6-5 and J usage is TRBJ2-7; D possibly corresponds to TRBD2 (5 bases). V was cut by 6 bases and J by 7 bases, with 16 bases left in between. The CDR3 has 13 amino acids. CDR1 is MNHEY, CDR2 SVGAGI, per germline. The CDR3 DNA is TGTGCCAGCAGATGGGCCGGGATGGGAGAGCAGTACTTC. Its protein product is CASRWAGMGEQYF.

V usage is TRBV11-2 and J usage is TRBJ2-5; a possible D gene is TRBD2 (7 bases). The CDR3 covers 16 residues. Germline values: CDR1 SGHAT, CDR2 FQNNGV. The germline V and J ends were trimmed by 3 bases and 1 base, with 15 bases remaining between them. This chain's CDR3 is CASSFLGGGPQETQYF. The CDR3 DNA follows: TGTGCCAGCAGCTTTCTGGGGGGGGGCCCCCAAGAGACCCAGTACTTC.

The chain recombines TRBV5-1 with TRBJ2-2, with D perhaps TRBD1 (6 bases). The V and J ends lost 4 bases and 5 bases respectively, with 15 bases between them. This CDR3 is built from 15 residues. Per germline, CDR1 SGHRS and CDR2 YFSETQ. CDR3 loop: CASSLVQGRTGELFF. The CDR3 coding sequence is TGCGCCAGCAGCCTTGTACAGGGACGAACCGGGGAGCTGTTTTTT.

This clone was detected only once. The V gene is TRBV7-9, the J gene TRBJ1-5, with 8 bases identical to TRBD1. V shed 5 bases, J shed 7 bases, and the junction held 10 bases outside the gene matches. The CDR3 spans 15 residues. The germline V gene encodes CDR1 SEHNR and CDR2 FQNEAQ (reference sequence). The CDR3 spells CASSPGQGGYQPQHF. The CDR3 region has the DNA TGTGCCAGCAGCCCCGGACAGGGTGGATACCAGCCCCAGCATTTT.

The CDR3 loop reads CASSRLGVGELFF. CDR3 DNA: TGTGCCAGCAGCCGATTAGGGGTCGGGGAGCTGTTTTTT. The chain links TRBV3-1 (or the pseudogene TRBV3-2) to TRBJ2-2; tentatively, D is TRBD1 (5 bases). The V end lost 4 bases, the J end lost 7 bases, and 10 bases lay between the germline ends. The CDR3 is 13 residues long. Germline-derived CDR1 and CDR2 are LGHDT and YNNKEL (reference sequence).

The gene calls are TRBV28 and TRBJ1-5, with 9 bases fitting TRBD1. Per germline, CDR1 MDHEN and CDR2 SYDVKM. The trim removed 1 base at V and 2 bases at J, leaving 6 bases unmatched. The CDR3 runs 17 residues. CDR3 in amino acids: CASSLLGTGLRNQPQHF. CDR3 in DNA: TGTGCCAGCAGTTTATTAGGGACAGGGCTACGCAATCAGCCCCAGCATTTT.

The gene calls are TRBV10-2 and TRBJ1-5; no reliable D call. The ends were cut back, 5 bases at V and 0 bases at J, with 5 bases in the middle. CDR3 length: 13 residues. Germline V CDR1 and CDR2: WSHSY, SAAADI. The CDR3 here is CASSSSSNQPQHF. In DNA form, the CDR3 reads TGCGCCAGCAGTTCCTCTAGCAATCAGCCCCAGCATTTT.

A single count supports this clone. V gene TRBV11-2 combines with J gene TRBJ1-1; 7 positions match TRBD1. V gave up 5 bases and J gave up 3 bases; unmatched junction bases: 9. CDR1 SGHAT and CDR2 FQNNGV come from the germline V gene. The CDR3 loop spans 15 amino acids. The CDR3, as DNA: TGTGCCAGCAGCCCCTACGACAGGGAACACACTGAAGCTTTCTTT. It yields the protein CASSPYDREHTEAFF.

The V gene is TRBV7-9, the J gene TRBJ2-7; D gene unclear. Looked up from germline, CDR1 is SEHNR and CDR2 is FQNEAQ (reference sequence). V was pared by 5 bases and J by 5 bases, with 4 bases between. The CDR3 is 10 residues long. CDR3 sequence (DNA): TGTGCCAGCAGCCCAGACGAGCAGTACTTC. Protein product: CASSPDEQYF. Drawing the rest from reference TRBV7-9 and TRBJ2-7, the complete variable domain is DTGVSQNPRHKITKRGQNVTFRCDPISEHNRLYWYRQTLGQGPEFLTYFQNEAQLEKSRLLSDRFSAERPKGSFSTLEIQRTEQGDSAMYLCASSPDEQYFGPGTRLTVT.

The J gene is TRBJ2-1, the V gene TRBV18, with TRBD1 identical over 12 bases. Germline CDR1 is KGHSH and CDR2 is LQKENI. CDR3 size: 18 residues. The trim removed 8 bases at V and 0 bases at J, leaving 11 bases unmatched. The CDR3 spells CASLSGQGAGSSYNEQFF. The CDR3 DNA sequence: TGTGCCAGCCTTTCGGGACAGGGGGCAGGTAGCTCCTACAATGAGCAGTTCTTC.

V is TRBV7-8 and J is TRBJ1-2; D call uncertain. This CDR3 comprises 13 residues. Trimming left V 5 bases short and J 7 bases short, with 14 bases between. The germline V gene encodes CDR1 SGHVS and CDR2 FQNEAQ. CDR3 bases: TGTGCCAGCAGCGACGACCTGAGGGCTGGCTACACCTTC. Translating gives CASSDDLRAGYTF.

V usage is TRBV5-1 and J usage is TRBJ1-2, with 10 bases fitting TRBD1. This CDR3 has 15 amino acids. J gave up 5 bases and V 4 bases, and 8 bases lay outside the gene matches. Germline V gives CDR1 SGHRS, CDR2 YFSETQ. The CDR3: CASSGPGQGLYGYTF. CDR3 bases: TGCGCCAGCAGCGGACCGGGACAGGGGCTTTATGGCTACACCTTC.

The chain uses TRBV2 and TRBJ1-5; TRBD1 agrees at 7 bases. V lost 7 bases and J lost 1; bases outside the gene matches: 7. The V gene's germline CDR1 is SNHLY and CDR2 FYNNEI. The CDR3 spans 15 residues. The CDR3 sequence is CASTREGQSNQPQHF. The CDR3 DNA reads as TGTGCCAGCACCCGAGAGGGACAGAGCAATCAGCCCCAGCATTTT.

The rearrangement links TRBV4-1 to TRBJ1-1; D not certain. Trimming left V 0 bases short and J 8 bases short, with 13 bases between. The germline V gene has CDR1 MGHRA and CDR2 YSYEKL. This CDR3 has 14 residues. The CDR3 nucleotides are TGCGCCAGCAGCCAAGATATAGGTACGGGGGAAGCTTTCTTT. Translation: CASSQDIGTGEAFF.

The rearrangement joins TRBV24-1 to TRBJ2-7; 11 bases agree with TRBD2. The V gene end was trimmed by 6 bases and the J gene end by 5 bases; junction bases not matched to a gene: 2. The CDR3 has 13 residues. CDR1 and CDR2 from the germline V gene are KGHDR and SFDVKD. The CDR3 nucleotides read TGTGCCACCAGTATAGCGGGAGGGGACGAGCAGTACTTC. Translated, it gives CATSIAGGDEQYF.

This clone came up once. The chain links TRBV12-3 or TRBV12-4 to TRBJ1-4; a possible D gene is TRBD1 (5 bases). This CDR3 is built from 13 residues. Trimming took off 3 bases at V and 8 bases at J, with 10 bases between the two ends. CDR3 sequence: CASSFGGLEKLFF. The DNA for the CDR3 is TGTGCCAGCAGTTTTGGGGGGTTGGAAAAACTGTTTTTT.

This chain links TRBV7-8 with TRBJ1-1; 7 bases agree with TRBD1. This CDR3 contains 16 residues. Germline-derived CDR1 and CDR2 are SGHVS and FQNEAQ. The J segment lost 0 bases and the V segment lost 8 bases, leaving 12 bases of the junction unmatched. The CDR3 spells CASEKTEGGLNTEAFF. The CDR3 bases are TGTGCCAGCGAAAAAACCGAAGGGGGCTTGAACACTGAAGCTTTCTTT.

V gene TRBV13 combines with J gene TRBJ1-1, with D unclear. The CDR3 has 14 residues. Germline CDR1 reads PRHDT; CDR2 reads FYEKMQ (reference sequence). The V gene lost 4 bases and the J gene lost 1 base, with 10 bases spanning the gap. CDR3 sequence reads: CASSSFAENTEAFF. The CDR3 nucleotides are TGTGCCAGCAGCTCTTTCGCAGAGAACACTGAAGCTTTCTTT.

J is TRBJ1-4 and V is TRBV27, with unresolved D. CDR1 MNHEY and CDR2 SMNVEV come from the germline V gene (reference sequence). V was cut by 2 bases and J by 3 bases, with 10 bases left in between. The length of the CDR3 is 15 residues. CDR3 DNA sequence: TGTGCCAGCAGTTTAGCTCCGCGGTCTAATGAAAAACTGTTTTTT. Protein product: CASSLAPRSNEKLFF.